These T cell receptor beta chains were read from a single sample in a study of control samples from healthy donors and cancer patients. Method: immunoSEQ multiplex PCR; TCRdb's copy keeps in-frame clones and lacks some. There are over 100,000 clones in the sample; around 90% occur only once, and 5.5% to 7% lies in the top ten. Sequenced material: blood. All receptors come from a man aged 18 to 30 in good health. Each CDR3 is given with its conserved first and last residue. D genes are given only for firm matches. Clone sizes are given selectively: once, few, many, or a class where the clone is expanded.

CDR3 protein,CDR3 DNA,clone size,V gene,D gene,J gene
CASSPDRTDTQYF,TGTGCCAGCAGTCCCGACCGCACAGATACGCAGTATTTT,-,TRBV5-4,-,TRBJ2-3
CASRGPKYTEAFF,TGTGCCAGCAGGGGGCCCAAATACACTGAAGCTTTCTTT,-,TRBV6-5,-,TRBJ1-1
CASRETSGYHEQYF,TGTGCCAGCAGGGAGACTAGCGGGTACCACGAGCAGTACTTC,-,TRBV7-9,TRBD2,TRBJ2-7
CARSLACRTGELFF,TGTGCCAGAAGCTTGGCTTGTAGAACCGGGGAGCTGTTTTTT,-,TRBV5-3,-,TRBJ2-2
CASSLRGDEQYF,TGTGCCAGCAGTTTAAGGGGGGACGAGCAGTACTTC,-,TRBV27,-,TRBJ2-7
CASSLVFGGNSYEQYF,TGCGCCAGCAGCTTGGTTTTCGGGGGAAACTCCTACGAGCAGTACTTC,-,TRBV5-1,-,TRBJ2-7
CAWSTPRSGGAYQRETQYF,TGTGCCTGGAGTACACCCCGAAGCGGGGGGGCATATCAACGAGAGACCCAGTACTTC,-,TRBV30,TRBD2,TRBJ2-5
CASSIIGSDTGELFF,TGTGCCAGTAGTATAATAGGGAGCGACACCGGGGAGCTGTTTTTT,-,TRBV19,-,TRBJ2-2
CASTPGPGYSSDQPQHF,TGTGCCAGCACCCCCGGTCCAGGATATTCTAGCGATCAGCCCCAGCATTTT,-,TRBV7-2,-,TRBJ1-5
CASSPPGVTEAFF,TGTGCCAGCTCACCACCGGGAGTCACTGAAGCTTTCTTT,-,TRBV18,-,TRBJ1-1
CASTLREGVKLFF,TGTGCCAGCACCCTTCGGGAGGGAGTAAAACTGTTTTTT,-,TRBV6-5,-,TRBJ1-4
CASSHPGQTYEQYF,TGTGCCAGTAGCCATCCGGGACAGACCTACGAGCAGTACTTC,-,TRBV19,TRBD1,TRBJ2-7
CASSKAGVRGYEQYF,TGTGCCAGCAGTAAAGCGGGGGTCCGGGGCTACGAGCAGTACTTC,-,TRBV2,TRBD2,TRBJ2-7
CASSSLDRSYNEQFF,TGTGCCAGCAGTTCCCTCGACAGATCCTACAATGAGCAGTTCTTC,once,TRBV28,-,TRBJ2-1
CASSLEGPSGGATDTQYF,TGTGCCAGCAGCTTAGAGGGGCCTAGCGGGGGGGCAACAGATACGCAGTATTTT,once,TRBV7-2,TRBD2,TRBJ2-3
CAIREATGLSGNTIYF,TGTGCCATCAGAGAGGCGACAGGGCTCTCTGGAAACACCATATATTTT,-,TRBV10-3,TRBD1,TRBJ1-3
CASSSSGGASEQYF,TGCGCCAGCAGCTCTAGCGGGGGGGCTAGCGAGCAGTACTTC,-,TRBV5-1,TRBD2,TRBJ2-7